This entry is about one T cell receptor beta chain. TCRdb itself ran the RT-PCR reads through MiXCR, one entry per CDR3 protein. The sample contains 150,000 to 200,000 distinct CDR3 sequences, more than 35% of which appear only once. The data originate from a study of patients and donors after allogeneic stem cell transplantation. V lost 5 bases and J lost 5, with 10 bases in between. This CDR3 contains 12 residues. Germline loops: CDR1 SEHNR, CDR2 FQNEAQ (reference sequence). The receptor was isolated from a human donor who was either an allogeneic HSCT recipient or a stem cell or donor lymphocyte infusion donor (not recorded which). It is not recorded whose cells these are; they may come from a transplant donor. Sequenced sample: blood, either unsorted or a sorted T cell fraction (not recorded which). The chain couples TRBV7-9 to TRBJ2-7; D is undetermined. The CDR3 region is CASSLRLDEQYF. The CDR3 DNA reads TGTGCCAGCAGCCTCCGCCTTGACGAGCAGTACTTC.